This T cell receptor beta chain was identified during a study of T-cell memory formation after mild COVID-19. Ten or more counts support this clonotype. Its antigen is as yet unknown. Overall study findings and caveats: Whether second-wave clones peaking at day 37 were SARS-CoV-2 specific went unconfirmed. CD4+ clones that contracted lay mainly in CM and EM; CD8+ ones lay in EMRA. Contracting clones from day 15 to 85 had balanced CD4/CD8; later expanders favoured CD4+. Pre-infection memory carried some responding clones, suggesting that cross-reactive memory joined.

Trimming took 6 bases from V and 7 from J, leaving 9 bases between them. The germline V gene encodes CDR1 MDHEN and CDR2 SYDVKM. CDR3 length: 11 amino acids. In TCRdb, the 5' RACE reads were re-called with MiXCR into one record per CDR3 protein. The sample records approximately 290,000 distinct CDR3 sequences, roughly 8.2% being singletons. Sequencing input: PBMCs or a T cell subset sorted from them (not recorded which). The receptor comes from a man between 18 and 35 years old who had mild COVID-19 (a few samples of this study predate the infection). Cell type and time point are not known. The chain has TRBV28 and TRBJ2-5, with unresolved D. This CDR3 reads CASSSMGTQYF. In DNA, the CDR3 is TGTGCCAGCAGCTCTATGGGGACCCAGTACTTC.